These 8 T cell receptor beta chains were all obtained from the same sample, sequenced in a study of blood T cell repertoires in COVID-19. Generated by immunoSEQ multiplex PCR, the TCRdb table keeps only in-frame clones and is missing some. The sample lists over 200,000 clones, 70% to 90% occurring once. Material for sequencing was PBMCs or T cells enriched from blood (not recorded which). These receptors originate from a woman aged 45-65 years who had recovered from COVID-19.

The chain employs TRBV5-5 and TRBJ1-4, with D hard to call. V lost 1 base and J 0 bases, leaving 10 bases between the germline ends. The germline CDR1 and CDR2 sequences are SGHKS and YYEKEE (reference sequence). CDR3 length: 16 residues. CDR3 bases: TGTGCCAGCAGCTTGAGTCAAGCTACAACTAATGAAAAACTGTTTTTT. Translated: CASSLSQATTNEKLFF.

The V and J genes are TRBV9 and TRBJ2-3; the match to TRBD2 covers 12 bases. V lost 1 base to trimming and J lost 5 bases; unmatched junction nucleotides: 2. Germline-derived CDR1 and CDR2 are SGDLS and YYNGEE. There are 15 residues in the CDR3. The CDR3 DNA is TGTGCCAGCAGCGTAAGGGGACTAGCGGGAGATACGCAGTATTTT. The encoded protein is CASSVRGLAGDTQYF.

This clone was picked up one time. The chain links TRBV7-9 to TRBJ1-1, with D uncertain. The CDR3 spans 17 residues. Germline CDR1 SEHNR, CDR2 FQNEAQ (reference sequence). V lost 5 bases and J 4 bases, leaving 23 bases between the germline ends. The CDR3 DNA sequence: TGTGCCAGCAGCCCCCCCCGCTTGAGCCGGGAGGGCACTGAAGCTTTCTTT. Its translation: CASSPPRLSREGTEAFF.

The J gene is TRBJ1-1, the V gene TRBV28; TRBD1 is a possible D gene (6 bases). The CDR3 totals 18 residues. Germline assignment: CDR1 MDHEN and CDR2 SYDVKM. V was pared by 5 bases and J by 1 base, with 23 bases between. The DNA for the CDR3 is TGTGCCAGCAGTCTATATGGACAGTTCGGAGTAGGGAACACTGAAGCTTTCTTT. It is translated as CASSLYGQFGVGNTEAFF.

This rearrangement joins TRBV3-1 (or the pseudogene TRBV3-2) to TRBJ2-5; 9 bases align to TRBD1. J was trimmed by 4 bases and V by 4 bases; bases with no gene match: 4. The CDR3 has 14 amino acids. Germline V CDR1 and CDR2: LGHDT, YNNKEL (reference sequence). CDR3 DNA sequence: TGTGCCAGCAGCCTGGGACAGGGTAGAGAGACCCAGTACTTC. This translates into CASSLGQGRETQYF.

This chain connects TRBV5-5 to TRBJ2-2; the D gene is possibly TRBD2 (6 bases). V was shortened by 1 base and J by 0 bases, with 7 bases between the two germline ends. The germline gives CDR1 SGHKS, CDR2 YYEKEE (reference sequence). This CDR3 contains 15 residues. CDR3 sequence reads: CASSLWGANTGELFF. In DNA, the CDR3 is TGTGCCAGCAGCTTGTGGGGGGCGAACACCGGGGAGCTGTTTTTT.

The chain employs TRBV6-1 and TRBJ2-5; 8 bases map to TRBD1. CDR1 is MNHNS and CDR2 is SASEGT in the germline V gene. The CDR3 has 17 amino acids. V was clipped by 4 bases and J by 5 bases; unmatched bases: 15. CDR3 protein: CASSVTGDGPIKETQYF. The CDR3 nucleotides are TGTGCCAGCAGTGTGACAGGGGACGGACCGATCAAGGAGACCCAGTACTTC.

The chain is built from TRBV28 and TRBJ2-7, with 10 positions matching TRBD1. V lost 8 bases, J lost 2 bases, and 6 bases stayed unmatched. Germline CDR1 reads MDHEN; CDR2 reads SYDVKM. The CDR3 runs 14 residues. This CDR3 reads CASRPGTGAYEQYF. CDR3 coding DNA: TGTGCCAGCCGACCCGGGACAGGGGCCTACGAGCAGTACTTC.